The 4 T cell receptor beta chains below were found in one sample sequenced in a study of blood T cell repertoires in COVID-19. The table came from immunoSEQ multiplex PCR; TCRdb's copy has only in-frame clones and leaves some out. The table records 90,000 to 150,000 clones, about 80% of them present only once. Specimen: peripheral blood. Source of these receptors: a woman older than 75 with acute or convalescent COVID-19.

The rearrangement joins TRBV4-1 to TRBJ2-5, with D hard to call. Per germline, CDR1 MGHRA and CDR2 YSYEKL. V dropped 0 bases and J dropped 8 bases, with 16 bases sitting between them. The CDR3 is 15 amino acids. The DNA of the CDR3 is TGCGCCAGCAGCCAAGATCGAGGAGACCAGAGCACCCAGTACTTC. This gives the protein CASSQDRGDQSTQYF.

The rearrangement uses TRBV6-2 or TRBV6-3 and TRBJ2-1; the match to TRBD2 covers 8 bases. Unmatched junction bases numbered 7, after V lost 5 bases and J lost 4 bases. Germline CDR1 reads MNHEY; CDR2 reads SVGEGT. This CDR3 has 15 amino acids. The CDR3 sequence: CASSPREGTYNEQFF. The CDR3 DNA sequence: TGTGCCAGCAGTCCCCGGGAGGGAACTTACAATGAGCAGTTCTTC.

The CDR3 loop is CASTLMAGNTEAFF. The CDR3 coding sequence is TGCGCCAGCACCCTCATGGCTGGGAACACTGAAGCTTTCTTT. The V call is TRBV5-1, the J call TRBJ1-1; D not resolved. V lost 6 bases and J 1 base, leaving 13 bases between the germline ends. The CDR3 runs to 14 residues. The germline V gene has CDR1 SGHRS and CDR2 YFSETQ.

The rearrangement uses TRBV5-1 and TRBJ1-1; D is ambiguous. Germline V gene lookup returns CDR1 SGHRS and CDR2 YFSETQ. V lost 0 bases and J lost 1, with 7 bases in between. This CDR3 has 14 amino acids. The chain's CDR3 is CASSLGPGNTEAFF. The CDR3 nucleotides read TGCGCCAGCAGCTTGGGCCCGGGGAACACTGAAGCTTTCTTT.